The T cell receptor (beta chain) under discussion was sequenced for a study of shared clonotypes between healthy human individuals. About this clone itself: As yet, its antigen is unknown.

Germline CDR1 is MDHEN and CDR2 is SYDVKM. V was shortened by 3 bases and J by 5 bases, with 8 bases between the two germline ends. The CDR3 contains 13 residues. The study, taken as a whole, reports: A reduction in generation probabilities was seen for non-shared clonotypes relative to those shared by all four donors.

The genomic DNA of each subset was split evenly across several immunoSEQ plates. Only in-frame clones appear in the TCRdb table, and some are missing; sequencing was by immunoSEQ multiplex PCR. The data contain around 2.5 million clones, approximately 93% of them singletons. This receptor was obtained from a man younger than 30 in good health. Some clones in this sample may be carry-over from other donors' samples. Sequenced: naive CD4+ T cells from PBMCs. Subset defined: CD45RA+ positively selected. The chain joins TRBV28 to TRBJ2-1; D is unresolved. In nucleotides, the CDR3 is TGTGCCAGCAGTTTTCAGACCGACAATGAGCAGTTCTTC. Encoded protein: CASSFQTDNEQFF.